This T cell receptor (beta chain) was captured by sequencing in a study of CXCR3-negative and CXCR3-positive naive CD8 T cells. At the level of the study: Per library, roughly 1.4 +/- 0.3 million reads; 130 million to 150 million TRB reads overall. General observations from the study: The study found more hydrophobic TRB CDR3s in CXCR3-positive naive cells than in CXCR3-negative naive cells. Memory CD8+ cells showed much lower diversity, while both naive subsets displayed comparably high diversity.

The CDR3 sequence is 13 residues long. Per the germline V gene, CDR1 is MNHEY and CDR2 is SMNVEV (reference sequence). The authors prepared UMI-labeled TRB cDNA libraries by 5' RACE. Reanalyzing the 5' RACE reads, TCRdb keeps one entry per CDR3 protein, without DNA. The sample totals about 86,000 distinct CDR3 sequences. As regards this clonotype: Antigen unknown.

Each CD8+ T cell subset was sorted in triplicate, around 300,000 cells each. Sequenced sample: naive CXCR3+ CD8+ T cells from blood. As to subset: CD45RO-CCR7+CD27+CD95- naive CD8+ T cells expressing CXCR3 (TNR3+). This clonotype was obtained from a human donor in good health. Some clones in this sample may be carry-over from other donors' samples. The chain uses TRBV27 and TRBJ2-7; TCRdb selects TRBD1, and the lack of DNA leaves this call unchecked. This CDR3 reads CASSSTGDYEQYF.